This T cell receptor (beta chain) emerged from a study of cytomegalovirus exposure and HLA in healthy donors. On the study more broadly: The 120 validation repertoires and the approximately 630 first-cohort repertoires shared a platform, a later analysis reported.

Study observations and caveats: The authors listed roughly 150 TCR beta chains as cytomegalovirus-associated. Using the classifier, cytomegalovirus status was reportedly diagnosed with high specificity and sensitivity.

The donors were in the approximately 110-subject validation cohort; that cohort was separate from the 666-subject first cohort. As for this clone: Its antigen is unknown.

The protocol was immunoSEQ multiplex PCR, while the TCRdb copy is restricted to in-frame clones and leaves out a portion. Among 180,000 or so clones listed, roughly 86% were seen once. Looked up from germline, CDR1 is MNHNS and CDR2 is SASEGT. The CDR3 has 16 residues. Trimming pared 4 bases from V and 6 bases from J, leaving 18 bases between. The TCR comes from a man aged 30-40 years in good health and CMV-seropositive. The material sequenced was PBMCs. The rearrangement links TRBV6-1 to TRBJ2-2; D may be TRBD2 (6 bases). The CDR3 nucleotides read TGTGCCAGCAGTGGGAGGGACTGGTCGACACCCGGGGAGCTGTTTTTT. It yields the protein CASSGRDWSTPGELFF.